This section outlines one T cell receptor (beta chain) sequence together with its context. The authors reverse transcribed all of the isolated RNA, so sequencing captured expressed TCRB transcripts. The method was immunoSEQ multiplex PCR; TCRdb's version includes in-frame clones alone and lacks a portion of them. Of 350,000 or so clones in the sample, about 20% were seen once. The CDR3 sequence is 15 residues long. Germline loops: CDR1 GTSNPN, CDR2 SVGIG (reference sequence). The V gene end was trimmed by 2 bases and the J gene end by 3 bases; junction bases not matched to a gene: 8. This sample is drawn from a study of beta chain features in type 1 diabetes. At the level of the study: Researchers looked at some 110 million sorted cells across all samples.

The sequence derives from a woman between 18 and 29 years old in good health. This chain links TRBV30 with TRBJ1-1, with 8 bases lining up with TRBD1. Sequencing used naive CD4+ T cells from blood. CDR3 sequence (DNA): TGTGCCTGGAGTACTCTCCAGGGGGCTGACACTGAAGCTTTCTTT. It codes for CAWSTLQGADTEAFF.